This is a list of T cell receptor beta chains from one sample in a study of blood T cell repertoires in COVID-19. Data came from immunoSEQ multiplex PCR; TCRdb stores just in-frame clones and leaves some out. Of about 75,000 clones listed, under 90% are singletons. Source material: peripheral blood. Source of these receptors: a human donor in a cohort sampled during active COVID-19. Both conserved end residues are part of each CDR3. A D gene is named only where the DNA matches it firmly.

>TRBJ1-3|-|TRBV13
CASSWEGSGNTIYF
TGTGCCAGCAGCTGGGAGGGTTCTGGAAACACCATATATTTT
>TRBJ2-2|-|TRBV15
CATSSRGSNTGELFF
TGTGCCACCAGCAGCAGGGGCTCGAACACCGGGGAGCTGTTTTTT
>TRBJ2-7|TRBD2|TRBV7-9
CASSWGTTLNYEQYF
TGTGCCAGCAGCTGGGGGACTACCCTAAACTACGAGCAGTACTTC
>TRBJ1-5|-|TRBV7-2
CASSLVGGIRVGQPQHF
TGTGCCAGCAGCTTAGTAGGAGGGATCAGGGTCGGTCAGCCCCAGCATTTT
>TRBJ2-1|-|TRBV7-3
CASSPDLGREQFF
TGTGCCAGCAGCCCAGACCTGGGGAGGGAGCAGTTCTTC
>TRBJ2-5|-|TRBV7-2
CASSLVAPQETQYF
TGTGCCAGCAGCTTAGTCGCGCCTCAAGAGACCCAGTACTTC
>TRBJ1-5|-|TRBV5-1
CASSLGGSNTGNQPQHF
TGCGCCAGCAGCTTGGGAGGTTCGAATACGGGCAATCAGCCCCAGCATTTT
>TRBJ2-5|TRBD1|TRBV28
CASSTRTGKEETQYF
TGTGCCAGCAGTACCCGGACAGGGAAGGAAGAGACCCAGTACTTC
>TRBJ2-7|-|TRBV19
CASSMAGQGFYEQYF
TGTGCCAGTAGTATGGCTGGGCAGGGTTTTTACGAGCAGTACTTC
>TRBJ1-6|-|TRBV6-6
CASRAPDTGTDSPLHF
TGTGCCAGCAGAGCTCCCGATACAGGGACCGATTCACCCCTCCACTTT
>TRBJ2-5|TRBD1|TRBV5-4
CASSPRPGQGWETQYF
TGTGCCAGCAGTCCCCGACCAGGACAGGGATGGGAGACCCAGTACTTC